In its sample, the clone carrying this T cell receptor (beta chain) was seen a few times. The antigen remains undetermined. This record belongs to a study of T cell repertoires in cytomegalovirus infection. Study information: Peptides in the study included HLA-C-restricted and HLA-B-restricted CMV epitopes. Public TCR beta signatures were indicative of both CMV infection and a matching HLA type. Study-level findings and limits: Carriers of CMV plus the relevant HLA were identified by cumulative public TCR beta family frequency. Dominating the ex vivo response were TCR beta clonotypes that were CMV-specific and HLA-C-restricted.

TCRdb used MiXCR to reprocess the reads, holding one entry per CDR3 protein. The sample shows 310,000 or so distinct CDR3 sequences, approximately 25% of them seen only once. The germline gives CDR1 MDHEN, CDR2 SYDVKM. This CDR3 is 14 amino acids long. V was cut by 2 bases and J by 3 bases, with 7 bases left in between. Specimen: cultured PBMCs, collected from culture after CMV antigen stimulation. The sequence was collected from a human donor in good health (CMV status not recorded). Some clones in this sample may be carry-over from other donors' samples. V gene TRBV28 combines with J gene TRBJ2-2, with a weak D call TRBD1 (6 bases). CDR3 region: CASSLGTHTGELFF. CDR3 bases: TGTGCCAGCAGTTTAGGGACACACACCGGGGAGCTGTTTTTT.